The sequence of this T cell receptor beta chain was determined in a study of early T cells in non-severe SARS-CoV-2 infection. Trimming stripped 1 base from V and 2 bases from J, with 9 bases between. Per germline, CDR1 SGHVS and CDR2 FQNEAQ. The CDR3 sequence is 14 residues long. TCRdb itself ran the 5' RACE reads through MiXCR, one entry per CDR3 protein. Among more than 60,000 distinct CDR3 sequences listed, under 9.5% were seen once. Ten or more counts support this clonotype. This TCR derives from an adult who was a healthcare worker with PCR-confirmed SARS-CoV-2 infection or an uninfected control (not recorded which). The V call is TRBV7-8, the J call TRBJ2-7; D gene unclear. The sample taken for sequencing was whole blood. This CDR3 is CASSLVLGTYEQYF. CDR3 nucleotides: TGTGCCAGCAGCTTAGTTCTGGGAACCTACGAGCAGTACTTC.